This T cell receptor (beta chain) was identified in a study of human T cells and chemical hapten exposure. This clonotype was observed a handful of times. Antigen: not known. Deletions cut 5 bases from V and 4 bases from J, with 15 bases between. This CDR3 spans 15 amino acids. The V gene's germline CDR1 is SGHTA and CDR2 FQGNSA. Findings of the study overall: Donors had alopecia, so their immune response may differ from healthy people's. Expanded TCRs were compared with controls, and the expanded TCRs formed significantly more large CDR3 similarity clusters.

The time point here: patch test 2, 6 weeks after DPC sensitization. The treatment here: therapeutic diphenylcyclopropenone sensitization with weekly scalp DPC. Sequencing started from total RNA isolated from unfractionated whole blood. TCRdb independently ran MiXCR on the RACE reads; one entry per CDR3 protein. The data show under 100,000 distinct CDR3 sequences, with about an eighth seen just once and 3.2% held by the top ten. This sequence was found in a woman in her thirties or forties with alopecia areata. Some clones in this sample may be carry-over from other donors' samples. The input for sequencing was whole blood, taken in connection with sensitization to the hapten diphenylcyclopropenone (DPC). V gene TRBV7-2 combines with J gene TRBJ1-5, with D maybe TRBD1 (6 bases). The CDR3: CASSPGALGNQPQHF. The CDR3 DNA is TGTGCCAGCAGCCCAGGGGCTTTAGGGAATCAGCCCCAGCATTTT.